Listed below are T cell receptor beta chains from one sample, sequenced in a study of blood T cell repertoires in COVID-19. The method was immunoSEQ multiplex PCR; TCRdb's version includes in-frame clones alone and lacks a portion of them. The sample contains just under 85,000 clones, about four fifths of which appear only once. The material sequenced was peripheral blood. The source is a woman aged 55 to 70 with acute or convalescent COVID-19. CDR3s include the opening cysteine and the closing phenylalanine or tryptophan. The D gene is left open where the match is weak. Not all rows give a size; the values are once, few, many and, for expanded clones, a class.

length: 15; J: TRBJ2-7; size: .; D: TRBD1; V: TRBV5-5; DNA: TGTGCCAGCAGCTTGGCCCGGACAGGGACCTACGAGCAGTACTTC; CDR3: CASSLARTGTYEQYF
length: 13; J: TRBJ1-2; size: many; D: .; V: TRBV7-9; DNA: TGTGCCAGCAGCTCGACAGGCCCCTATGGCTACACCTTC; CDR3: CASSSTGPYGYTF
length: 16; J: TRBJ1-3; size: .; D: .; V: TRBV10-3; DNA: TGTGCCATCAGTGAGTCAGGAGGGAGGTCTGGAAACACCATATATTTT; CDR3: CAISESGGRSGNTIYF
length: 16; J: TRBJ1-5; size: .; D: TRBD1; V: TRBV2; DNA: TGTGCCAGCAGTGATGTAGGTACAGGGGGAGGTCAGCCCCAGCATTTT; CDR3: CASSDVGTGGGQPQHF
length: 17; J: TRBJ1-2; size: .; D: TRBD1; V: TRBV28; DNA: TGTGCCAGCAGTCCCTTGGGGGCGGACAGGGGTAACTATGGCTACACCTTC; CDR3: CASSPLGADRGNYGYTF
length: 15; J: TRBJ2-7; size: once; D: TRBD2; V: TRBV24-1; DNA: TGTGCCACCAGTGACACCGGGAGGGGGGGATACGAGCAGTACTTC; CDR3: CATSDTGRGGYEQYF
length: 15; J: TRBJ1-3; size: .; D: TRBD1; V: TRBV7-6; DNA: TGTGCCAGCAGCTCCGGGACAGGGGGTGGAAACACCATATATTTT; CDR3: CASSSGTGGGNTIYF
length: 15; J: TRBJ1-6; size: .; D: TRBD1; V: TRBV5-1; DNA: TGCGCCAGCAGCTTGGGGGGACAGGGACGCTCACCCCTCCACTTT; CDR3: CASSLGGQGRSPLHF
length: 16; J: TRBJ2-1; size: .; D: TRBD2; V: TRBV23-1; DNA: TGCGCCAGCAGTCAATCGCGGGGGAAGGCTCACAATGAGCAGTTCTTC; CDR3: CASSQSRGKAHNEQFF
length: 12; J: TRBJ1-2; size: few; D: TRBD1; V: TRBV5-6; DNA: TGTGCCAGCAGCACGACAGGGGTAGGCTACACCTTC; CDR3: CASSTTGVGYTF
length: 16; J: TRBJ1-4; size: .; D: TRBD1; V: TRBV7-9; DNA: TGTGCCAGCAGCTCGAGGGGGCGCGGAACTAATGAAAAACTGTTTTTT; CDR3: CASSSRGRGTNEKLFF
length: 16; J: TRBJ2-6; size: .; D: TRBD1; V: TRBV7-8; DNA: TGTGCCAGTTTACGGACAGGACCCTCTGGGGCCAACGTCCTGACTTTC; CDR3: CASLRTGPSGANVLTF
length: 15; J: TRBJ1-3; size: .; D: .; V: TRBV5-4; DNA: TGTGCCAGCAGCTTGGATAAACTCTCTGGAAACACCATATATTTT; CDR3: CASSLDKLSGNTIYF
length: 14; J: TRBJ2-5; size: few; D: .; V: TRBV24-1; DNA: TGTGCCACCAGTGATTTGAACTACGTGGAGACCCAGTACTTC; CDR3: CATSDLNYVETQYF
length: 12; J: TRBJ1-1; size: .; D: .; V: TRBV28; DNA: TGTGCCAGCAGTCCCGGGAACACTGAAGCTTTCTTT; CDR3: CASSPGNTEAFF
length: 14; J: TRBJ2-3; size: .; D: TRBD1; V: TRBV6-5; DNA: TGTGCCAGCAGTTACTCGGACAGGGGCGAAGCGCAGTATTTT; CDR3: CASSYSDRGEAQYF
length: 13; J: TRBJ1-2; size: .; D: .; V: TRBV5-1; DNA: TGCGCCAGCAGCTTGCCGGTTGAAGAGGGCTACACCTTC; CDR3: CASSLPVEEGYTF
length: 16; J: TRBJ1-1; size: .; D: .; V: TRBV9; DNA: TGTGCCAGCAGCGTAGCTTGGGGGGAAATCGGCACTGAAGCTTTCTTT; CDR3: CASSVAWGEIGTEAFF
length: 14; J: TRBJ2-1; size: .; D: TRBD1; V: TRBV5-5; DNA: TGTGCCAGCAGCTTGGACAGGGGGAGAAATGAGCAGTTCTTC; CDR3: CASSLDRGRNEQFF
length: 15; J: TRBJ1-1; size: .; D: TRBD1; V: TRBV7-8; DNA: TGTGCCAGCAGCTACCACAGGGGGAGGGACACTGAAGCTTTCTTT; CDR3: CASSYHRGRDTEAFF
length: 14; J: TRBJ1-1; size: .; D: .; V: TRBV5-1; DNA: TGCGCCAGCAGCTCGGGACAAGGGAACACTGAAGCTTTCTTT; CDR3: CASSSGQGNTEAFF
length: 13; J: TRBJ1-5; size: .; D: .; V: TRBV15; DNA: TGTGCCACCTCTGGGGCAGGCAATCAGCCCCAGCATTTT; CDR3: CATSGAGNQPQHF
length: 14; J: TRBJ1-5; size: .; D: .; V: TRBV30; DNA: TGTGCCAGTGACAGTGATGATAGCAATCAGCCCCAGCATTTT; CDR3: CASDSDDSNQPQHF
length: 14; J: TRBJ1-2; size: .; D: TRBD1; V: TRBV10-3; DNA: TGTGCCATCAGTGAGAGGACAGGAACGTATGGCTACACCTTC; CDR3: CAISERTGTYGYTF